The T cell receptor (beta chain) under discussion was sequenced for a study of OX40 agonist ivuxolimab in advanced cancers. Study information: Of the participants, approximately 40% had some prior anti-PD-1, anti-PD-L1 or anti-CTLA-4 therapy, which was allowed. Findings of the study overall: Among expanded peripheral T cells, antigen specificity went undetermined.

TCRdb's copy holds only in-frame clones and misses some; the assay was immunoSEQ multiplex PCR. Here the sample spans 55,000 to 85,000 clones, 90% to 95% being singletons. No patient had autoimmune disease or received systemic immunosuppression. Trimming cost V 6 bases and J 6 bases, with 19 bases left between them. The CDR3 is made up of 14 amino acids. CDR1 and CDR2 (germline): SGHRS, YFSETQ. A remark on this clone: Its matching antigen is unknown.

The chain carries TRBV5-1 and TRBJ2-7; D gene uncertain. This TCR was recovered from an adult with an advanced solid tumor such as melanoma, head and neck, liver or kidney cancer. Material: CD4+ or CD8+ T cells sorted from blood, obtained in a trial of the OX40 agonist ivuxolimab. CDR3 sequence (DNA): TGCGCCAGCACCAAAGTGGCCGGCAGTATCGAGCAGTACTTC. Protein: CASTKVAGSIEQYF.